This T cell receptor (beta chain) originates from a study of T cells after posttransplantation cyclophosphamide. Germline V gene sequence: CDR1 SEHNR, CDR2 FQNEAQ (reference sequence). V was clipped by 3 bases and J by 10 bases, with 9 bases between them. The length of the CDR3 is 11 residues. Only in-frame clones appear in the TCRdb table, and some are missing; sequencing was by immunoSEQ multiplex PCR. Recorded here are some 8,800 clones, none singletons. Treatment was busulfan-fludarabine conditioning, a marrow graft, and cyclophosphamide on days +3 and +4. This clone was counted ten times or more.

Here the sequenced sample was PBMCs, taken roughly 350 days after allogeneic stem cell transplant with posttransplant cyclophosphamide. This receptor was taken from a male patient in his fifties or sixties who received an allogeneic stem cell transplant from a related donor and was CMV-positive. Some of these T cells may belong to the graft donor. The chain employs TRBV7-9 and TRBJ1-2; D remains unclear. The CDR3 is CASSLLRDYTF. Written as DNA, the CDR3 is TGTGCCAGCAGCTTGCTAAGAGACTACACCTTC.